The clone carrying this TCR beta chain occurred once. The record originates from a study of blood T cell repertoires in COVID-19. Study in general: Material from acute and convalescent COVID-19 was sourced from the United States, Italy and Spain. T cells, B-cell-depleted T cells, or PBMCs provided the cDNA or gDNA that served as material.

Per the original methods: Reference gene primer amplification gave nucleated cell count estimates. Profiling relied on immunoSEQ multiplex PCR, and the TCRdb table lists in-frame clones only, not all of them. The V and J calls and clone size come from that table; D and trimming were worked out from the DNA. The data hold about 380,000 clones, with over 65% observed a single time. The source is a human donor with acute or convalescent COVID-19. The donor label of this sample is uncertain. What was sequenced was peripheral blood.

CDR3 protein: CASSEDRGLAFF. The CDR3 coding sequence is TGTGCCAGCAGTGAAGACAGGGGGTTAGCTTTCTTT. The V call is TRBV2, the J call TRBJ1-1, with TRBD1 identical over 8 bases. The germline CDR1 and CDR2 sequences are SNHLY and FYNNEI. V was pared by 1 base and J by 10 bases, with 2 bases of the junction left unmatched. CDR3 length equals 12 residues.